This passage covers 18 T cell receptor beta chains from one sample sequenced in a study of T-cell reconstitution after alpha-beta-depleted transplantation in children. It was with unique molecular identifiers that the TCRbeta library was prepared. One entry per CDR3 protein, called by TCRdb with MiXCR from the PCR reads. This sample has some 830,000 distinct CDR3 sequences; roughly 16% occur once, and the top ten carry 5%. Sequenced material: PBMCs, mostly from graft donor cells, taken 360 days after TCRalphabeta/CD19-depleted stem cell transplant. These receptors all come from a male patient aged 10-17 years who had a stem cell transplant for acute lymphoblastic leukemia, so the T cells may come from the graft donor.

As for this clonotype: Compared with germline, one end of the junction differs, possibly owing to a read error. The V gene is TRBV7-9, the J gene TRBJ1-1, with 10 bases matching TRBD1. Germline lookup yields CDR1 SEHNR and CDR2 FQNEAQ (reference sequence). The CDR3 consists of 12 residues. The chain's CDR3 is CASSEGQGTKEF. In DNA, the CDR3 is TGTGCCAGCAGCGAGGGACAGGGGACAAAGGAGTTT. The entire variable domain, with the rest obtained from reference TRBV7-9 and TRBJ1-1, is as follows: DTGVSQNPRHKITKRGQNVTFRCDPISEHNRLYWYRQTLGQGPEFLTYFQNEAQLEKSRLLSDRFSAERPKGSFSTLEIQRTEQGDSAMYLCASSEGQGTKEFGQGTRLTVV.

This chain uses TRBV6-2 or TRBV6-3 with TRBJ2-3, with TRBD1 identical over 9 bases. The CDR3 runs 15 residues. The germline V gene encodes CDR1 MNHEY and CDR2 SVGEGT. After removal of 4 bases from V and 3 bases from J, the junction contained 5 bases not matched to a gene. CDR3 region: CASSSDRGVTDTQYF. In nucleotides, the CDR3 is TGTGCCAGCAGTTCCGACAGGGGGGTGACAGATACGCAGTATTTT.

This chain joins TRBV12-3 or TRBV12-4 and TRBJ2-5; 7 nucleotides line up with TRBD2. V trimming: 3 bases; J trimming: 4 bases; junction bases outside the gene matches: 8. The CDR3 consists of 15 residues. For the CDR3, the DNA is TGTGCCAGCAGTTTGGTCAGCGGGATCTCAGAGACCCAGTACTTC. Its translation is CASSLVSGISETQYF.

This clonotype showed up just a few times. The CDR3 DNA follows: TGCGCCAGCAGCTTGGGAGGACTAGCCCAAGAGACCCAGTACTTC. Encoded protein: CASSLGGLAQETQYF. The chain joins TRBV5-1 to TRBJ2-5; 8 bases match TRBD2. This CDR3 spans 15 amino acids. V trimming: 0 bases; J trimming: 1 base; junction bases outside the gene matches: 2. Germline V gives CDR1 SGHRS, CDR2 YFSETQ. The whole variable domain, remainder taken from reference TRBV5-1 and TRBJ2-5, is KAGVTQTPRYLIKTRGQQVTLSCSPISGHRSVSWYQQTPGQGLQFLFEYFSETQRNKGNFPGRFSGRQFSNSRSEMNVSTLELGDSALYLCASSLGGLAQETQYFGPGTRLLVL.

The V call is TRBV5-1, the J call TRBJ1-1; the D is unclear. Germline values: CDR1 SGHRS, CDR2 YFSETQ. V lost 4 bases and J lost 1, with 11 bases in between. This CDR3 is built from 14 residues. CDR3 bases: TGCGCCAGCAGCCCGAGGTGGGAGAACACTGAAGCTTTCTTT. Translating gives CASSPRWENTEAFF.

This clonotype appeared a few times. The chain employs TRBV27 and TRBJ2-7; TRBD2 matches 13 bases. V dropped 2 bases and J dropped 2; count of bases not matched to a gene: 9. Germline CDR1 is MNHEY and CDR2 is SMNVEV (reference sequence). The CDR3 covers 18 residues. Here the CDR3 DNA reads TGTGCCAGCAGTTTAACTAGCGGGAGGGTAGTCAGCGCCTACGAGCAGTACTTC. It yields the protein CASSLTSGRVVSAYEQYF.

This clonotype has only a few counts. The V and J genes are TRBV7-2 and TRBJ2-1; D not resolved. V was clipped by 5 bases and J by 8 bases, with 22 bases between them. Per the germline V gene, CDR1 is SGHTA and CDR2 is FQGNSA. The CDR3 contains 16 residues. CDR3 nucleotides: TGTGCCAGCAGCCTAAGTAGGCTCGTCAGGCACCATGAGCAGTTCTTC. Translated, it gives CASSLSRLVRHHEQFF.

In this sample, this clonotype turned up many times. V gene TRBV5-1 combines with J gene TRBJ2-1; 8 nucleotides align to TRBD2. Looked up from germline, CDR1 is SGHRS and CDR2 is YFSETQ. The CDR3 runs 13 residues. V dropped 7 bases and J dropped 4; count of bases not matched to a gene: 4. CDR3 DNA sequence: TGCGCCAGCGGGGCGGGAGGTTACAATGAGCAGTTCTTC. Protein product: CASGAGGYNEQFF.

This clonotype has a count of ten or more. This chain links TRBV12-3 or TRBV12-4 with TRBJ2-7, with D perhaps TRBD2 (6 bases). The CDR3 is 14 amino acids. V gave up 5 bases and J gave up 4 bases, with 15 bases separating them. This CDR3 is CASSPGERAYEQYF. In nucleotides, the CDR3 is TGTGCCAGCAGTCCGGGGGAGAGAGCATACGAGCAGTACTTC.

In this sample, this clonotype turned up once. The V call is TRBV4-1, the J call TRBJ2-5; no firm D call. The CDR3 contains 12 residues. Trimming left V 0 bases short and J 5 bases short, with 4 bases between. Looked up from germline, CDR1 is MGHRA and CDR2 is YSYEKL. DNA of the CDR3: TGCGCCAGCAGCCAAGAAATGGAGACCCAGTACTTC. It translates to CASSQEMETQYF.

This clonotype was seen more than once but under ten times. The J gene is TRBJ2-5, the V gene TRBV3-1; D unresolved. The CDR3 sequence is 12 residues long. The ends were cut back, 2 bases at V and 7 bases at J, with 8 bases in the middle. Germline V CDR1 and CDR2: LGHDT, YNNKEL (reference sequence). In DNA form, the CDR3 reads TGTGCCAGCAGCCAATTTTCAGGGACCCAGTACTTC. Translation gives CASSQFSGTQYF.

As DNA, the CDR3 is TGTGCCAGCAGCCACCGCCGGGGACGGTACGAGCAGTACTTC. It is translated as CASSHRRGRYEQYF. The V call is TRBV13, the J call TRBJ2-7, with D possibly being TRBD1 or TRBD2 (5 bases each). This CDR3 is 14 amino acids long. Germline V gives CDR1 PRHDT, CDR2 FYEKMQ (reference sequence). V was clipped by 5 bases and J by 4 bases, with 15 bases between them.

The chain is built from TRBV5-6 and TRBJ2-5; 12 nucleotides agree with TRBD2. CDR1 and CDR2 (germline): SGHDT, YYEEEE. V lost 4 bases and J lost 2; bases outside the gene matches: 12. The CDR3 runs to 18 residues. The CDR3 nucleotides are TGTGCCAGCAGCCCGGGATGGACTAGCGGGAAAGGGCAAGAGACCCAGTACTTC. Translation gives CASSPGWTSGKGQETQYF.

The chain carries TRBV19 and TRBJ1-2, with a possible D match to TRBD1 (5 bases). This CDR3 is built from 16 residues. Germline values: CDR1 LNHDA, CDR2 SQIVND (reference sequence). V lost 10 bases, J lost 4 bases, and 25 bases lay in between. CDR3 nucleotides: TGTGCCACCAAAGGGGACGGATTACCCCCCTCCTATGGCTACACCTTC. This sequence encodes CATKGDGLPPSYGYTF. Combining the CDR3 with reference TRBV19 and TRBJ1-2 gives the whole variable domain DGGITQSPKYLFRKEGQNVTLSCEQNLNHDAMYWYRQDPGQGLRLIYYSQIVNDFQKGDIAEGYSVSREKKESFPLTVTSAQKNPTAFYLCATKGDGLPPSYGYTFGSGTRLTVV.

The chain is built from TRBV7-6 and TRBJ2-5, with a possible D match to TRBD2 (5 bases). The CDR3 length is 12 residues. The germline CDR1 and CDR2 sequences are SGHVS and FNYEAQ. V gave up 5 bases and J gave up 7 bases, with 11 bases separating them. The CDR3 region has the DNA TGTGCCAGCAGCCCCCGCGGGCGGACCCAGTACTTC. It specifies CASSPRGRTQYF.

This clonotype was observed a handful of times. This chain links TRBV9 with TRBJ2-6; D gene uncertain. CDR3 length: 14 residues. The V end was cut by 5 bases, the J end by 2 bases, with 8 bases between. Germline V CDR1 and CDR2: SGDLS, YYNGEE. The CDR3 here is CASRQATGANVLTF. CDR3 nucleotide sequence: TGTGCCAGCAGGCAGGCGACTGGGGCCAACGTCCTGACTTTC.

The chain links TRBV7-3 to TRBJ1-2; D remains ambiguous. CDR1 is SGHTA, CDR2 FQGTGA, per germline. The V end was cut by 5 bases, the J end by 4 bases, with 20 bases between. The CDR3 consists of 16 residues. CDR3 region: CASSPQFPGSIYGYTF. The CDR3, as DNA: TGTGCCAGCAGCCCGCAATTTCCGGGTAGTATCTATGGCTACACCTTC.

CDR3 in amino acids: CSVESGTGGNQPQHF. CDR3 DNA: TGCAGCGTTGAATCGGGGACAGGGGGCAATCAGCCCCAGCATTTT. The rearrangement uses TRBV29-1 and TRBJ1-5, with TRBD1 identical over 10 bases. Germline CDR1 SQVTM, CDR2 ANQGSEA. Trimming took 2 bases from V and 2 from J; bases not matched to a gene: 3. The CDR3 is 15 residues long.